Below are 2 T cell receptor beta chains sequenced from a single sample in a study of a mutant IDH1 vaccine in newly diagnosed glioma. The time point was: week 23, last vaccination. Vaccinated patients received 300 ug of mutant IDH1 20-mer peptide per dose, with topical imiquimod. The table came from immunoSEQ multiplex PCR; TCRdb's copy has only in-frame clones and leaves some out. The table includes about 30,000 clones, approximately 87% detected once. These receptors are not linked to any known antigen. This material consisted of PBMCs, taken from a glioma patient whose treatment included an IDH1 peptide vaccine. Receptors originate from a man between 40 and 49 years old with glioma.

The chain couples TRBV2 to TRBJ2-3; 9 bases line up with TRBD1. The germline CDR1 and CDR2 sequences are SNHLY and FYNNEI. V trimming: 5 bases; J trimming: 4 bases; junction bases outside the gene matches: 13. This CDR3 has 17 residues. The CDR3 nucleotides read TGTGCCAGCAGTCGTCCTCTACAGGGGGCGCGCCCAGATACGCAGTATTTT. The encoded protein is CASSRPLQGARPDTQYF.

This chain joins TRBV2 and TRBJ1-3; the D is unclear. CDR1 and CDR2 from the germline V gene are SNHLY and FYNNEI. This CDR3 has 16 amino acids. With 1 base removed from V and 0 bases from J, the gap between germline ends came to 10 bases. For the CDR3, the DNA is TGTGCCAGCAGTGAAGGAGCGGAGAGCTCTGGAAACACCATATATTTT. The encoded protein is CASSEGAESSGNTIYF.